This paragraph covers one TCR beta chain sequence. Its antigen remains unidentified. This sample was included in a study of cytomegalovirus exposure and HLA in healthy donors. About the research overall: Most donors, roughly 77% of a few hundred genotyped, fell in the Caucasian-associated ancestry cluster.

The study ran its PCR with 60 Vbeta and 13 Jbeta primers. How the authors handled the data: Counted up in a later analysis, unique TCR beta chains came to 65 million to 100 million, with around 12 million shared. Measured with immunoSEQ multiplex PCR; TCRdb has only the in-frame clones, and not every one. V, J and clone size reflect that table, while D and trimming were determined from the DNA. The table lists 200,000 or so clones, around four fifths of them singletons. The V end lost 7 bases, the J end lost 3 bases, and 16 bases lay between the germline ends. CDR1 is MDHEN, CDR2 SYDVKM, per germline. CDR3 length: 14 residues. Study-level findings and limits: A later analysis found TCR association rates differed by HLA locus, highest for DRB1 and lowest for HLA-C.

Donors had nominal health at sampling but likely had unrecorded immune exposures. Sequences were obtained from PBMCs. The chain employs TRBV28 and TRBJ2-7, with D maybe TRBD1 (6 bases). This clonotype originated in a male donor in good health and CMV-seronegative. The CDR3 reads CASNSGDTRYEQYF. The CDR3 DNA is TGTGCCAGCAACTCTGGGGACACCCGCTACGAGCAGTACTTC.